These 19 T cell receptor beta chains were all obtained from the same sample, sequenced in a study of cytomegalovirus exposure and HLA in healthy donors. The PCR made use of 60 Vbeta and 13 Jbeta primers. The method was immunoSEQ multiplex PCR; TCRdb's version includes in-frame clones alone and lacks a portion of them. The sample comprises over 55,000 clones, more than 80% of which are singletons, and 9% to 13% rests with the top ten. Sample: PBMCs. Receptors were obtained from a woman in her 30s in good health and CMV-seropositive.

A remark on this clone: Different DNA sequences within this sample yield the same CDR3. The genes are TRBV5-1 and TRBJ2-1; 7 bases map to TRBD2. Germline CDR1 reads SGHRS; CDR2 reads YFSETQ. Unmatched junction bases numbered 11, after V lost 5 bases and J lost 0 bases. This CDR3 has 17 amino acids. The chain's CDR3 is CASRQDAAGVSYNEQFF. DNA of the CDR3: TGCGCCAGCAGACAGGACGCGGCGGGAGTCTCCTACAATGAGCAGTTCTTC.

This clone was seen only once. CDR3 coding DNA: TGTGCCAGCAGCCTCATAAGGGGGAGCACCCACAATGAGCAGTTCTTC. Translation gives CASSLIRGSTHNEQFF. The J gene is TRBJ2-1, the V gene TRBV28; D is possibly TRBD1 (6 bases). CDR3 length equals 16 residues. V was trimmed by 6 bases and J by 5 bases, leaving 20 bases between them. Germline V CDR1 and CDR2: MDHEN, SYDVKM.

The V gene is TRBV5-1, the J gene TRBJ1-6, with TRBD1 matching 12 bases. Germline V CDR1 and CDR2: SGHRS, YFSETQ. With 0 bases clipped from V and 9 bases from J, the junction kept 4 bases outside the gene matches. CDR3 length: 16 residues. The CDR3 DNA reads TGCGCCAGCAGCTTGGTTGGGACAGGGGGCGGTTCACCCCTCCACTTT. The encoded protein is CASSLVGTGGGSPLHF.

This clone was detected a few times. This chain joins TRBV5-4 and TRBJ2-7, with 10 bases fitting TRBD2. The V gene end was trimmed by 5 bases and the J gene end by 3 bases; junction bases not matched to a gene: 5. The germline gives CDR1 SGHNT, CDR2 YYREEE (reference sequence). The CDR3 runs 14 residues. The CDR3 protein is CASRIAGGGYEQYF. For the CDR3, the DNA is TGTGCCAGCAGGATAGCGGGAGGAGGCTACGAGCAGTACTTC.

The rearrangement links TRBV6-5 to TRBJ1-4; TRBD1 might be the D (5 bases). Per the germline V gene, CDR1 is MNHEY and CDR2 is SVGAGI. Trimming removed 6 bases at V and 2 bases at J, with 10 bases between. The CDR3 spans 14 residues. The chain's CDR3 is CASRKRQTNEKLFF. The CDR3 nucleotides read TGTGCCAGCAGGAAACGACAGACTAATGAAAAACTGTTTTTT.

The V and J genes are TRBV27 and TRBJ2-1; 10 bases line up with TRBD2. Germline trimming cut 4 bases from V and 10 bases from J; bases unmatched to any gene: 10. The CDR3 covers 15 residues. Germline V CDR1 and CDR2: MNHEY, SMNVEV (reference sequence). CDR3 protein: CASSWRSTSGMEQFF. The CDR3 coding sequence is TGTGCCAGCAGTTGGAGGAGTACTAGCGGGATGGAGCAGTTCTTC.

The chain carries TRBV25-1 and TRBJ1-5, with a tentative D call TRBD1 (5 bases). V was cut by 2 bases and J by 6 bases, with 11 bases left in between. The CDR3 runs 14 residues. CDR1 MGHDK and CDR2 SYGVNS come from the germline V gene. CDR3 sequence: CASSEAGGGQPQHF. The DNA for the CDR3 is TGTGCCAGCAGTGAAGCGGGGGGAGGTCAGCCCCAGCATTTT.

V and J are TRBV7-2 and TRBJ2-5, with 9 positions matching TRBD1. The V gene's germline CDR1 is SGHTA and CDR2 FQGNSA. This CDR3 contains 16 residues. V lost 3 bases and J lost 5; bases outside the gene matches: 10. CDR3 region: CASSFASPGQGETQYF. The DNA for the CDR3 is TGTGCCAGCAGCTTTGCTAGTCCCGGACAGGGGGAGACCCAGTACTTC.

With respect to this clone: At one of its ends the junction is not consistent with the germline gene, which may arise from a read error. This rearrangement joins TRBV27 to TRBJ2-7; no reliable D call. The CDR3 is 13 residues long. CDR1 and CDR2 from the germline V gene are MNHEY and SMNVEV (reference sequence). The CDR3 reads CASSTENSYGQYF. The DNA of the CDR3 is TGTGCCAGCAGCACGGAGAACTCATACGGGCAGTACTTC.

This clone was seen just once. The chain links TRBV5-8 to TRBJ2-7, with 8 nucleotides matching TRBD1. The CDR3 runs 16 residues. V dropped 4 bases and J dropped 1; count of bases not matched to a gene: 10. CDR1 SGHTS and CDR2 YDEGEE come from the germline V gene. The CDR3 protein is CASSMDRVGESYEQYF. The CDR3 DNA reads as TGTGCCAGCAGCATGGACAGGGTAGGGGAGTCCTACGAGCAGTACTTC. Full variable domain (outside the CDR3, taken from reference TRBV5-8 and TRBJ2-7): EAGVTQSPTHLIKTRGQQATLRCSPISGHTSVYWYQQALGLGLQFLLWYDEGEERNRGNFPPRFSGRQFPNYSSELNVNALELEDSALYLCASSMDRVGESYEQYFGPGTRLTVT.

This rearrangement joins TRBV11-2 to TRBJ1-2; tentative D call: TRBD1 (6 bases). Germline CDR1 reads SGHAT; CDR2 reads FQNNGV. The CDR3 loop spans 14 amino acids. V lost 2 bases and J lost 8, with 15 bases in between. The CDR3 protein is CASSLFPDSGGYTF. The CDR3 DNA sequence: TGTGCCAGCAGCTTATTCCCGGACAGCGGCGGCTACACCTTC.

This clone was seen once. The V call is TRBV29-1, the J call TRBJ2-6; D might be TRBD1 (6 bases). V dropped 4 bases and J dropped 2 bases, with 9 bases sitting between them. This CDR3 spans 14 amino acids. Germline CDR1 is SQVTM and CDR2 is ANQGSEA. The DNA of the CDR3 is TGCAGCGTTGGTAAGGGGGCTGGGGCCAACGTCCTGACTTTC. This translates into CSVGKGAGANVLTF.

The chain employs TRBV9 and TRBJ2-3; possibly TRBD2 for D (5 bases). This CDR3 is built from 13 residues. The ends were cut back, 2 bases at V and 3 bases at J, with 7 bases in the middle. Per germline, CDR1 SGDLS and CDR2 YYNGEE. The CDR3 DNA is TGTGCCAGCAGCGTTTGGGAGACAGATACGCAGTATTTT. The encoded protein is CASSVWETDTQYF.

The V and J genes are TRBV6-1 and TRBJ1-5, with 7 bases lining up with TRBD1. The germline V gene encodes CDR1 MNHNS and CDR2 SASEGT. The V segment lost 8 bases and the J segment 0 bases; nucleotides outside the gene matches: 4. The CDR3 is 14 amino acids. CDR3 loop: CASEGTASNQPQHF. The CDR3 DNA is TGTGCCAGCGAAGGGACAGCTAGCAATCAGCCCCAGCATTTT.

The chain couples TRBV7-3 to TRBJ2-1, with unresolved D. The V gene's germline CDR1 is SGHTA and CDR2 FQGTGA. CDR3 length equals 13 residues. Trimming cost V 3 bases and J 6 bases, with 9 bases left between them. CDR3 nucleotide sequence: TGTGCCAGCAGCTTTAGAGGAAGCAATGAGCAGTTCTTC. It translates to CASSFRGSNEQFF.

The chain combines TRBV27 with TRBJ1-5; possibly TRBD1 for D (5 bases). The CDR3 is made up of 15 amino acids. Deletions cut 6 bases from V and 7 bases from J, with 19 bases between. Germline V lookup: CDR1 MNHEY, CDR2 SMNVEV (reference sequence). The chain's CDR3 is CASSPGPSGGQPQHF. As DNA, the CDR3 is TGTGCCAGCAGCCCGGGACCCTCGGGGGGGCAGCCCCAGCATTTT.

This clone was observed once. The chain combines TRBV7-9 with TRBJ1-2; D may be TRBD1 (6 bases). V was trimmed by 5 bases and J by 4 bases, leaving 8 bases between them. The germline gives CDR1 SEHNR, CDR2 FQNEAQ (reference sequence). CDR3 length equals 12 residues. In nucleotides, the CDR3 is TGTGCCAGCAGCGAAGGGGGCTATGGCTACACCTTC. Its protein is CASSEGGYGYTF.

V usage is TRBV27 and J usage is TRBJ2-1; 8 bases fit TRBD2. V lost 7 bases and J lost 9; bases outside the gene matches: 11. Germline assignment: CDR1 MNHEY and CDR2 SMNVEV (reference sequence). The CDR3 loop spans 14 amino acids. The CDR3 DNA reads TGTGCCAGCATGCTTCTAGCCGGGAGGGGTGAGCAGTTCTTC. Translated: CASMLLAGRGEQFF.

CDR3 in amino acids: CASSGQGGYTF. CDR3 coding DNA: TGTGCCAGCAGTGGACAGGGAGGCTACACCTTC. V and J are TRBV28 and TRBJ1-2; 8 bases align to TRBD1. The CDR3 consists of 11 residues. The junction had 1 base not matched to a gene; V was cut back by 5 bases and J by 8 bases. CDR1 and CDR2 from the germline V gene are MDHEN and SYDVKM.